A selection of T cell receptor beta chains follows, all from one sample in a study of OX40 agonist ivuxolimab in advanced cancers. Only in-frame clones appear in the TCRdb table, and some are missing; sequencing was by immunoSEQ multiplex PCR. Seen here are 50,000 to 60,000 clones, about 86% observed once, and the top ten hold 5.5% to 7%. The sample here was CD4+ or CD8+ T cells sorted from blood, taken in a trial of the OX40 agonist ivuxolimab. The receptors here all came from an adult with an advanced solid tumor such as melanoma, head and neck, liver or kidney cancer. The CDR3 runs from the conserved cysteine through the conserved F or W. The D gene is left open where the match is weak. Some rows mark clone size as missing; the rest say once, few, many or name a class of expanded clone.

.,TRBJ1-4,.,TRBV10-2,CASSELTNEKLFF,TGCGCCAGCAGTGAGTTAACTAATGAAAAACTGTTTTTT
.,TRBJ2-5,.,TRBV18,CASSPRQGWETQYF,TGTGCCAGCTCACCACGGCAGGGGTGGGAGACCCAGTACTTC
.,TRBJ1-1,TRBD1,TRBV19,CASSIDEGADTEAFF,TGTGCCAGTAGTATAGACGAGGGGGCCGACACTGAAGCTTTCTTT
.,TRBJ1-6,TRBD1,TRBV7-9,CASSLGGTDNSPLHF,TGTGCCAGCAGCTTAGGCGGGACAGATAATTCACCCCTCCACTTT
.,TRBJ1-1,.,TRBV30,CAWQPLNTEAFF,TGTGCCTGGCAACCCTTGAACACTGAAGCTTTCTTT
.,TRBJ1-4,.,TRBV19,CASINGRATAREEKLFF,TGTGCCAGTATTAACGGTCGCGCGACCGCAAGGGAAGAAAAACTGTTTTTT
.,TRBJ1-4,.,TRBV18,CASSPRGDEKLFF,TGTGCCAGCTCACCAAGAGGTGATGAAAAACTGTTTTTT
.,TRBJ1-1,.,TRBV6-1,CASSEGAGQAEAFF,TGTGCCAGCAGTGAAGGGGCAGGGCAGGCTGAAGCTTTCTTT
.,TRBJ2-5,.,TRBV29-1,CSVGLATSETQYF,TGCAGCGTTGGGCTAGCGACCTCAGAGACCCAGTACTTC
.,TRBJ2-2,.,TRBV6-5,CASSYSRGIAGELFF,TGTGCCAGCAGTTACTCTCGGGGGATTGCCGGGGAGCTGTTTTTT
.,TRBJ1-2,TRBD1,TRBV30,CAWGSRGGQGSNYGYTF,TGTGCCTGGGGTAGTCGTGGCGGACAGGGGAGTAACTATGGCTACACCTTC
.,TRBJ2-5,.,TRBV14,CASSKQIQETQYF,TGTGCCAGCAGCAAACAGATCCAAGAGACCCAGTACTTC
.,TRBJ1-3,TRBD1,TRBV30,CAWNLLGTGGGNTIYF,TGTGCCTGGAACCTATTGGGGACAGGGGGTGGAAACACCATATATTTT
.,TRBJ2-3,.,TRBV6-5,CASSYSRQRLTDTQYF,TGTGCCAGCAGTTACTCAAGACAGCGTCTCACAGATACGCAGTATTTT
once,TRBJ1-1,.,TRBV5-5,CASSSKGDAMNTEAFF,TGTGCCAGCAGCTCTAAGGGAGACGCCATGAACACTGAAGCTTTCTTT
.,TRBJ2-1,.,TRBV11-2,CASSRRGGVYNEQFF,TGTGCCAGCAGCCGACGAGGGGGGGTCTACAATGAGCAGTTCTTC
few,TRBJ2-7,.,TRBV29-1,CSVVSLGPTAPSIYEQYF,TGCAGCGTTGTATCTTTGGGACCCACCGCCCCCTCGATCTACGAGCAGTACTTC
once,TRBJ1-1,.,TRBV6-6,CASRGPVPAFF,TGTGCCAGCCGAGGTCCGGTACCGGCTTTCTTT
few,TRBJ2-1,.,TRBV5-1,CASSSVTDNEQFF,TGCGCCAGCAGCTCGGTGACGGACAATGAGCAGTTCTTC
.,TRBJ1-5,.,TRBV21-1,CASSKRLLLGSNQPQHF,TGTGCCAGCAGCAAACGGCTTTTGTTAGGAAGCAATCAGCCCCAGCATTTT
.,TRBJ2-3,.,TRBV27,CASSFSDFPADTQYF,TGTGCCAGCAGTTTCTCAGACTTTCCGGCAGATACGCAGTATTTT
.,TRBJ2-7,.,TRBV5-1,CASSTQQGNEQYF,TGCGCCAGCAGCACACAACAGGGTAACGAGCAGTACTTC
.,TRBJ2-1,.,TRBV19,CASSTDLRGNEQFF,TGTGCCAGTAGCACGGACCTCCGAGGCAATGAGCAGTTCTTC
.,TRBJ1-2,.,TRBV29-1,CSVGELDSNYGYTF,TGCAGCGTTGGAGAACTGGACAGTAACTATGGCTACACCTTC
once,TRBJ2-7,.,TRBV19,CASSAASSSYEQYF,TGTGCCAGTAGTGCGGCCTCTAGCTCCTACGAGCAGTACTTC
.,TRBJ1-2,.,TRBV19,CASSILLTGSYGYTF,TGTGCCAGTAGTATTCTATTAACAGGGAGTTATGGCTACACCTTC